This TCR beta chain derives from a study of CD8+ T cells in alopecia areata. Study-wide context: The authors scored treated patients' severity by affected scalp percentage. Findings and limits, study-wide: Affected lesional scalp, above all in alopecia totalis/universalis, was more clonal than normal scalp.

After isolation, RNA underwent reverse transcription to generate cDNA as the sequencing template. Assay: immunoSEQ multiplex PCR; the TCRdb copy retains only in-frame clones and omits some. The sample has some 45,000 clones, over 85% seen once. In regard to this clone: Its antigen is not identified.

This CDR3 has 13 amino acids. Trimming stripped 5 bases from V and 2 bases from J, with 10 bases between. Germline-derived CDR1 and CDR2 are SGHTA and FQGNSA. Treatment specified: oral pan-JAK inhibitor, 5-10 mg twice daily. Those with alopecia areata gave lesional scalp punch biopsies and peripheral blood. PBMCs served as the source from which CD4+ and CD8+ T cells were sorted. The sample here was CD8+ T cells sorted from blood, taken at week 24, from a patient treated with tofacitinib. The rearrangement links TRBV7-2 to TRBJ2-7; D unclear. The receptor was isolated from a human donor with alopecia areata. As DNA, the CDR3 is TGTGCCAGCAGCATAGGGAATGCCTACGAGCAGTACTTC. Protein sequence: CASSIGNAYEQYF.